This T cell receptor beta chain was profiled in a study of blood T cell repertoires in COVID-19. On the study more broadly: Acute and convalescent COVID-19 specimens originated in the United States, Italy and Spain. The cDNA or gDNA used as material had been derived from T cells, B-cell-depleted T cells, or PBMCs.

The junction had 2 bases not matched to a gene; V was cut back by 2 bases and J by 0 bases. The length of the CDR3 is 15 residues. The germline CDR1 and CDR2 sequences are MNHEY and SVGAGI. Authors' data handling: Quantification of nucleated cells was approximated via reference gene primer amplification. Generated by immunoSEQ multiplex PCR, the TCRdb table keeps only in-frame clones and is missing some. That table furnishes V, J and clone size, whereas the DNA furnished D and trimming. The data contain roughly 61,000 clones, more than 60% of them singletons. This sequence was found in a woman aged 65 to 85 with acute or convalescent COVID-19. The chain has TRBV6-5 and TRBJ2-3, with 7 bases aligning to TRBD2. Input material: peripheral blood. The CDR3: CASSYGGVSTDTQYF. The CDR3 DNA reads TGTGCCAGCAGTTACGGGGGGGTAAGCACAGATACGCAGTATTTT.